The sequence of this T cell receptor (beta chain) was determined in a study of OX40 agonist ivuxolimab in advanced cancers. About the research overall: Patients received the agonistic anti-OX40 (CD134) antibody ivuxolimab. Regarding the study as a whole: CD8+ T cells averaged more expanded clones than CD4+.

Repertoires were generated with immunoSEQ multiplex PCR, while TCRdb's copy carries only in-frame clones and drops some. The sample carries 60,000 to 90,000 clones, around 87% recorded once. About this clone: Its specificity is unknown.

The trim removed 6 bases at V and 4 bases at J, leaving 6 bases unmatched. The CDR3 contains 13 residues. Germline V lookup: CDR1 ENHRY, CDR2 SYGVKD. The chain joins TRBV10-3 to TRBJ2-7; TRBD1 matches 7 bases. This specimen was CD4+ or CD8+ T cells sorted from blood, taken in a trial of the OX40 agonist ivuxolimab. The source of this sequence is an adult with an advanced solid tumor such as melanoma, head and neck, liver or kidney cancer. This chain's CDR3 is CAIRGTDPYEQYF. As DNA, the CDR3 is TGTGCCATCAGAGGGACAGATCCTTACGAGCAGTACTTC.